This TCR beta chain was identified in a study of T cell responses to AZD1222 COVID-19 vaccine. The study, taken as a whole, reports: Baseline seropositivity characterized only 5 to 7 AZD1222 recipients. Sampling that yielded the repertoires occurred only after the peak T cell response.

Profiled with immunoSEQ multiplex PCR; TCRdb holds only in-frame clones, not every one. Of some 87,000 clones listed, 80% to 90% were seen once; the top ten hold approximately 30%. The V end was cut by 0 bases, the J end by 1 base, with 36 bases between. CDR3 length: 24 amino acids. A remark on this clone: Its antigen is unknown.

The sample in question was peripheral blood, obtained on day 0 of AZD1222 vaccination. This sequence joins TRBV23-1 and TRBJ2-5, with D perhaps assigned TRBD1 or TRBD2 (10 bases each). TRBV23-1 is noted as an ORF with a role that remains uncertain. This clonotype was obtained from an adult in good health. The CDR3 region is CASSQSEVSGQGFPSGSPQETQYF. In DNA, the CDR3 is TGCGCCAGCAGTCAATCGGAAGTCTCGGGACAGGGGTTTCCTAGCGGGAGTCCCCAAGAGACCCAGTACTTC.